These 11 T cell receptor beta chains were all obtained from the same sample, sequenced in a study of CD8+CD57+ T cells in acquired aplastic anemia. TCR beta VDJ and CDR3 were profiled, and genomic DNA was the template. One entry per CDR3 protein results from TCRdb running MiXCR on the reads. The sample consists of under 500,000 distinct CDR3 sequences, about a third of them appearing once. Whoever was chosen for sequencing had shown CD8+CD57+ cell expansion by flow cytometry. Material for sequencing was sorted CD4+, CD8+, or CD8+CD57+ T cells (not recorded which) from PBMCs. The receptors here all came from a human donor with aplastic anemia.

This clonotype was observed many times. This sequence joins TRBV25-1 and TRBJ1-4; weak D call: TRBD1 (5 bases). The CDR3 extends over 14 amino acids. V lost 7 bases to trimming and J lost 8 bases, with 17 bases between them. CDR1 and CDR2 from the germline V gene are MGHDK and SYGVNS. The CDR3 loop reads CASTLAAGGEKLFF. In DNA form, the CDR3 reads TGTGCCAGCACCCTCGCTGCGGGGGGGGAAAAACTGTTTTTT.

This clonotype turned up a few times. The chain uses TRBV10-3 and TRBJ2-2, with D maybe TRBD2 (6 bases). This CDR3 is 15 amino acids long. Per germline, CDR1 ENHRY and CDR2 SYGVKD. Between the trimmed V and J ends, which lost 10 bases and 3 bases, there was a span of 18 bases. The CDR3 loop is CASGVQGGHTGELFF. For the CDR3, the DNA is TGTGCCAGCGGCGTGCAGGGAGGTCACACCGGGGAGCTGTTTTTT.

This clonotype came up many times. The chain employs TRBV19 and TRBJ2-5, with TRBD1 matching over 8 bases. The CDR3 totals 15 residues. The V gene's germline CDR1 is LNHDA and CDR2 SQIVND (reference sequence). V was clipped by 4 bases and J by 4 bases; unmatched bases: 8. Here the CDR3 DNA reads TGTGCCAGTAGTACCCCAGGACAGGGTGGAGAGACCCAGTACTTC. This sequence encodes CASSTPGQGGETQYF.

V and J are TRBV25-1 and TRBJ1-2; TRBD1 might be the D (5 bases). The V and J ends lost 5 bases and 5 bases respectively, with 27 bases between them. The length of the CDR3 is 18 residues. Germline lookup yields CDR1 MGHDK and CDR2 SYGVNS. The CDR3 is CASSYSIVQAKQDYGYTF. DNA of the CDR3: TGTGCCAGCAGTTACTCGATCGTACAGGCAAAACAGGATTATGGCTACACCTTC.

In the case of this clonotype: This may be a read error, as it is one base from a much larger clone. J is TRBJ2-7 and V is TRBV2; no clear D. Per the germline V gene, CDR1 is SNHLY and CDR2 is FYNNEI. V was shortened by 8 bases and J by 2 bases, with 13 bases between the two germline ends. This CDR3 is built from 13 residues. The CDR3 bases are TGTGCCAGCGGCTTTGGACCGACCTACGAGCAGTACTTC. The encoded protein is CASGFGPTYEQYF.

The chain uses TRBV5-1 and TRBJ2-5; D uncertain. Germline V gene sequence: CDR1 SGHRS, CDR2 YFSETQ. Between the trimmed V and J ends, which lost 7 bases and 5 bases, there was a span of 15 bases. This CDR3 has 13 residues. The CDR3 sequence is CASRPRSAETQYF. Here the CDR3 DNA reads TGCGCCAGCCGACCCCGTTCGGCGGAGACCCAGTACTTC.

J is TRBJ2-3 and V is TRBV12-3 or TRBV12-4; D is unresolved. The ends were cut back, 6 bases at V and 6 bases at J, with 13 bases in the middle. This CDR3 comprises 13 residues. The CDR3 coding sequence is TGTGCCAGCAGCCTTATTAAGAGGGATACGCAGTATTTT. It translates to CASSLIKRDTQYF.

This clonotype was recorded many times. The genes are TRBV7-2 and TRBJ2-7, with TRBD1 as a possible D gene (6 bases). The CDR3 is made up of 12 amino acids. Per the germline V gene, CDR1 is SGHTA and CDR2 is FQGNSA. The CDR3 sequence is CASATGPYEQYF. CDR3 nucleotide sequence: TGTGCGAGCGCTACAGGGCCCTACGAGCAGTACTTC.

This clonotype was seen at least ten times. This chain uses TRBV10-2 with TRBJ1-5, with D tentatively TRBD1 (6 bases). The CDR3 is 14 amino acids. Germline CDR1 reads WSHSY; CDR2 reads SAAADI. V was pared by 6 bases and J by 5 bases, with 14 bases between. The CDR3, as DNA: TGCGCCAGCAGCGATGTACAGGGTGATCAGCCCCAGCATTTT. It specifies CASSDVQGDQPQHF.

Worth noting for this clonotype: This may stem from a read error, because a much larger clone lies one nucleotide away. CDR3 in DNA: TGTGCCAGTAGTCTCGGGGGGCGCGGGGAGACCCAGTACTTC. Residues: CASSLGGRGETQYF. This sequence joins TRBV19 and TRBJ2-5; perhaps TRBD2 as D (7 bases). Trimming removed 5 bases at V and 5 bases at J, with 15 bases between. Germline CDR1 reads LNHDA; CDR2 reads SQIVND (reference sequence). The CDR3 totals 14 residues.

This clonotype was seen repeatedly, ten times or more. This chain joins TRBV10-2 and TRBJ1-2; the D gene is possibly TRBD1 (6 bases). Germline V gives CDR1 WSHSY, CDR2 SAAADI. Trimming shortened V by 3 bases and J by 3 bases, and 17 bases separated the two germline ends. This CDR3 region has 16 residues. The CDR3 spells CASSDPRGRQDYGYTF. The CDR3 DNA reads TGCGCCAGCAGTGACCCGCGGGGGCGACAGGACTATGGCTACACCTTC.